This is a list of T cell receptor beta chains from one sample in a study of monozygotic twins with cystic fibrosis. Profiling relied on immunoSEQ multiplex PCR, and the TCRdb table lists in-frame clones only, not all of them. The sample gives 30,000 to 35,000 clones, about 92% of which show up once; roughly 0.85% is in the top ten. Input material: blood. These receptors originate from a girl aged 2 to 10 with cystic fibrosis. Each CDR3 is given with its conserved first and last residue. A D gene is named only where the DNA matches it firmly. Clone size, where shown, is once, few, many, or a class for clones that have expanded.

clone size,J gene,V gene,D gene,CDR3 protein,CDR3 DNA
NA,TRBJ1-2,TRBV30,NA,CAWSVKGVKGYTF,TGTGCCTGGAGTGTAAAAGGGGTCAAGGGCTACACCTTC
NA,TRBJ2-1,TRBV7-9,NA,CASSPVSEQFF,TGTGCCAGCAGCCCCGTGAGTGAGCAGTTCTTC
few,TRBJ1-1,TRBV5-4,NA,CASSLPSLNTEAFF,TGTGCCAGCAGCCTACCCAGCCTGAACACTGAAGCTTTCTTT
NA,TRBJ2-1,TRBV30,NA,CAWSGQGDGAYNEQFF,TGTGCCTGGAGTGGTCAGGGAGACGGGGCCTACAATGAGCAGTTCTTC
NA,TRBJ2-7,TRBV2,TRBD1,CASRARTGGTYEQYF,TGTGCCAGCAGAGCCAGGACAGGGGGTACCTACGAGCAGTACTTC
NA,TRBJ2-2,TRBV7-6,TRBD2,CASSLQRETYTGELFF,TGTGCCAGCAGCTTACAGCGGGAGACTTACACCGGGGAGCTGTTTTTT
NA,TRBJ2-1,TRBV27,TRBD2,CASRDLAANEQFF,TGTGCCAGCAGGGATCTAGCGGCCAATGAGCAGTTCTTC
NA,TRBJ2-7,TRBV5-1,NA,CASSLGNSYEQYF,TGCGCCAGCAGCTTGGGGAACTCCTACGAGCAGTACTTC
NA,TRBJ2-1,TRBV5-5,TRBD2,CASSPLAGEQFF,TGTGCCAGCAGCCCATTAGCGGGGGAGCAGTTCTTC
NA,TRBJ2-7,TRBV4-2,NA,CASSQDSLANLREQYF,TGTGCCAGCAGCCAAGATAGCCTAGCGAATTTACGCGAGCAGTACTTC
NA,TRBJ1-2,TRBV10-2,NA,CASSESVRGFYGYTF,TGCGCCAGCAGTGAGTCGGTCCGGGGGTTCTATGGCTACACCTTC
NA,TRBJ2-7,TRBV27,NA,CASSYRDGAYEQYF,TGTGCCAGCAGTTACCGGGACGGAGCCTACGAGCAGTACTTC
NA,TRBJ1-1,TRBV7-2,NA,CASSTRDTENTEAFF,TGTGCCAGCAGCACCCGGGACACTGAGAACACTGAAGCTTTCTTT
NA,TRBJ2-1,TRBV4-2,NA,CASSQAAGSSYNEQFF,TGTGCCAGCAGCCAGGCCGCGGGGAGCTCCTACAATGAGCAGTTCTTC
NA,TRBJ2-1,TRBV4-3,TRBD2,CASSQDSPRLAGHNEQFF,TGCGCCAGCAGCCAAGATTCGCCCCGGCTAGCGGGGCACAATGAGCAGTTCTTC
once,TRBJ2-7,TRBV28,NA,CASSFRGPRDGEQYF,TGTGCCAGCAGTTTTAGAGGGCCCCGCGACGGGGAGCAGTACTTC
NA,TRBJ2-2,TRBV5-4,NA,CASSSSGTTNTGELFF,TGTGCCAGCAGCTCGTCCGGGACAACTAACACCGGGGAGCTGTTTTTT
NA,TRBJ2-6,TRBV11-2,NA,CASSLSSLGGANVLTF,TGTGCCAGCAGCCTGTCTAGCTTAGGTGGGGCCAACGTCCTGACTTTC
NA,TRBJ2-1,TRBV7-7,NA,CASSLGTGNEQFF,TGTGCCAGCAGCTTAGGGACGGGGAATGAGCAGTTCTTC
NA,TRBJ1-1,TRBV28,NA,CASSGGGTQNTEAFF,TGTGCCAGCAGTGGGGGTGGGACTCAGAACACTGAAGCTTTCTTT
NA,TRBJ2-2,TRBV7-9,NA,CASSLIPANTGELFF,TGTGCCAGCAGCTTAATTCCAGCGAACACCGGGGAGCTGTTTTTT
NA,TRBJ1-1,TRBV13,TRBD1,CASSPTGGLLNTEAFF,TGTGCCAGCAGCCCGACAGGGGGTCTTTTGAACACTGAAGCTTTCTTT
NA,TRBJ2-7,TRBV5-5,NA,CASSLRTGPYEQYF,TGTGCCAGCAGCTTGCGGACGGGGCCGTACGAGCAGTACTTC
NA,TRBJ1-2,TRBV5-4,TRBD1,CASSYTSGTGTYGYTF,TGTGCCAGCAGCTACACCTCCGGGACAGGGACCTATGGCTACACCTTC
NA,TRBJ1-6,TRBV14,NA,CASSQERAGNSPLHF,TGTGCCAGCAGCCAAGAAAGGGCTGGGAATTCACCCCTCCACTTT
NA,TRBJ2-7,TRBV6-5,NA,CASSRTFYEQYF,TGTGCCAGCAGCAGGACTTTTTACGAGCAGTACTTC
NA,TRBJ2-5,TRBV11-2,NA,CASSLGRETQYF,TGTGCCAGCAGCTTAGGAAGGGAGACCCAGTACTTC
NA,TRBJ1-5,TRBV6-5,NA,CASRLSIRSNRPQHF,TGTGCCAGCAGGCTAAGTATCCGGTCGAATCGGCCCCAGCATTTT
NA,TRBJ1-2,TRBV19,NA,CASRGSYYGYTF,TGTGCCAGTAGAGGCAGCTACTATGGCTACACCTTC
NA,TRBJ1-5,TRBV27,NA,CASSPSGVRALHQPQHF,TGTGCCAGCAGTCCCTCTGGGGTGAGGGCTCTTCATCAGCCCCAGCATTTT
NA,TRBJ2-7,TRBV27,NA,CASSDPNYEQYF,TGTGCCAGCAGCGACCCCAACTACGAGCAGTACTTC
NA,TRBJ1-1,TRBV19,NA,CASSNQGQTEAFF,TGTGCCAGTAGTAATCAGGGACAAACGGAAGCTTTCTTT
NA,TRBJ1-2,TRBV19,NA,CASSIGASYGYTF,TGTGCCAGTAGTATAGGGGCAAGCTATGGCTACACCTTC